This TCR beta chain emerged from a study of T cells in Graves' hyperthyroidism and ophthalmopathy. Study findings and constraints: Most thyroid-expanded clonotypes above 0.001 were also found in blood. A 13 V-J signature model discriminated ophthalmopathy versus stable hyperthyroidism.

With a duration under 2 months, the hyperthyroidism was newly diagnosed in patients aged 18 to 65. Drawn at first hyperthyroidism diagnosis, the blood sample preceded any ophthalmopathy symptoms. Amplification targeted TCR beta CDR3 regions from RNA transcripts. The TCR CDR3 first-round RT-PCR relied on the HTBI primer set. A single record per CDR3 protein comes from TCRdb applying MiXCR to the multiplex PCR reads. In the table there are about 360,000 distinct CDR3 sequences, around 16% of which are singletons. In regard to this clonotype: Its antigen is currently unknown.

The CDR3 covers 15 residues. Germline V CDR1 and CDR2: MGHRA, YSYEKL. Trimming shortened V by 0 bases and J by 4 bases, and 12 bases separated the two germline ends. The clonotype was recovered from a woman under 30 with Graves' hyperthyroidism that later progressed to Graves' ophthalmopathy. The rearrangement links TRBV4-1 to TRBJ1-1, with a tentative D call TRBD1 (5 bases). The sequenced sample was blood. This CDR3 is CASSQDEGRVTEAFF. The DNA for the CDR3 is TGCGCCAGCAGCCAAGACGAGGGCAGGGTCACTGAAGCTTTCTTT.